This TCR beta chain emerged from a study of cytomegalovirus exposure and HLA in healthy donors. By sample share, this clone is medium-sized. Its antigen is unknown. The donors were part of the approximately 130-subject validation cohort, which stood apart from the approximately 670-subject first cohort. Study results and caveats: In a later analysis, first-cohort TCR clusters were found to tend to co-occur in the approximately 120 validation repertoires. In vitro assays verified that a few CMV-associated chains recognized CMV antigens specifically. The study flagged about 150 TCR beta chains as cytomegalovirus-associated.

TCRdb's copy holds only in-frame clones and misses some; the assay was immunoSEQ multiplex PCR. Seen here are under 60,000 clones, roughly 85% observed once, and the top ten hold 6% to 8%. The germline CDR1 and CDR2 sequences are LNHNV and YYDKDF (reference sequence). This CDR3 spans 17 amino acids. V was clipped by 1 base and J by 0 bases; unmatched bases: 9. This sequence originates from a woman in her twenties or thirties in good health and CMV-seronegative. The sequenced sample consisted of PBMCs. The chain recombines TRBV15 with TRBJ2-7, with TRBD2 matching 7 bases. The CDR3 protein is CATSRGVKRGYSYEQYF. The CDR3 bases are TGTGCCACCAGCAGAGGGGTGAAGCGGGGTTACTCCTACGAGCAGTACTTC.